This T cell receptor (beta chain) appears in the sequencing data of a study of vaccination and CD4 T cells after COVID-19. This clonotype was seen more than once but under ten times. The antigen is unknown. Treatment: roughly 10-day PBMC culture with coronavirus spike peptide pools or control peptides (ViraFEST assay). The unexposed donor provided CD4+ T cells, which were taken before the COVID-19 pandemic (2011-2018). An Oncomine TCR Beta short-read assay was used to sequence the DNA from cultured CD4+ T cells. MiXCR, applied by TCRdb to the PCR reads, yields one record per CDR3 protein. The table lists approximately 7,600 distinct CDR3 sequences, about 43% of them singletons. V lost 5 bases to trimming and J lost 2 bases, with 13 bases between them. The CDR3 consists of 15 residues. Germline V lookup: CDR1 ENHRY, CDR2 SYGVKD.

The rearrangement joins TRBV10-3 to TRBJ1-5; D is possibly TRBD1 (6 bases). This clonotype was sampled from a human donor in good health. The sample was CD4+ T cells from blood, cultured in vitro. The CDR3 protein is CAISPQGQGNQPQHF. Here the CDR3 DNA reads TGTGCCATCAGTCCACAGGGTCAGGGCAATCAGCCCCAGCATTTT.